The 27 T cell receptor beta chains presented below share a single source sample, sequenced in a study of blood T cell repertoires in COVID-19. Profiled with immunoSEQ multiplex PCR; TCRdb holds only in-frame clones, not every one. The repertoire holds about 180,000 clones, with about 82% as singletons. The material sequenced was PBMCs or T cells enriched from blood (not recorded which). The receptors derive from a woman in her thirties who had recovered from COVID-19.

This clone occurred a few times. This chain connects TRBV27 to TRBJ2-5; 8 bases match TRBD1. The CDR3 runs to 15 residues. CDR1 is MNHEY, CDR2 SMNVEV, per germline (reference sequence). Unmatched junction bases numbered 6, after V lost 3 bases and J lost 3 bases. In DNA, the CDR3 is TGTGCCAGCAGTTTCGCCACGGACAGGGAAGAGACCCAGTACTTC. This gives the protein CASSFATDREETQYF.

This clone has only a few counts. The CDR3 protein is CASSRSGQGLYEQYF. CDR3 bases: TGTGCCAGCAGCCGATCAGGACAGGGGTTATACGAGCAGTACTTC. The rearrangement joins TRBV5-4 to TRBJ2-7; TRBD1 aligns across 9 bases. Per germline, CDR1 SGHNT and CDR2 YYREEE (reference sequence). Trimming at V came to 4 bases and at J to 4 bases, leaving 9 bases not matched to a gene. CDR3 length: 15 residues.

The rearrangement links TRBV5-1 to TRBJ1-5; D is possibly TRBD1 (5 bases). Germline V gene data show CDR1 as SGHRS and CDR2 as YFSETQ. V was pared by 2 bases and J by 0 bases, with 9 bases between. This CDR3 is built from 15 residues. The CDR3 nucleotides are TGCGCCAGCAGCTTAGGGGCTGGTAGCAATCAGCCCCAGCATTTT. Amino acids: CASSLGAGSNQPQHF.

J is TRBJ2-5 and V is TRBV24-1, with 11 positions matching TRBD2. This CDR3 is 16 amino acids long. V dropped 4 bases and J dropped 2; count of bases not matched to a gene: 5. Germline-derived CDR1 and CDR2 are KGHDR and SFDVKD. Written as DNA, the CDR3 is TGTGCCACCAGTGAGTCCGGGACTAGCGGACAAGAGACCCAGTACTTC. This translates into CATSESGTSGQETQYF.

This chain connects TRBV5-1 to TRBJ1-1; D unresolved. The CDR3 has 13 residues. V shed 0 bases and J shed 1 base, with 4 bases lying between them. CDR1 and CDR2 from the germline V gene are SGHRS and YFSETQ. For the CDR3, the DNA is TGCGCCAGCAGCTTGGAACAGAACACTGAAGCTTTCTTT. Amino acid sequence: CASSLEQNTEAFF.

The V gene is TRBV30, the J gene TRBJ1-6; a weak D match, TRBD1 (5 bases). The CDR3 runs to 15 residues. Trimming left V 5 bases short and J 5 bases short, with 16 bases between. Germline CDR1 is GTSNPN and CDR2 is SVGIG (reference sequence). CDR3: CAWHTGQGNNSPLHF. Here the CDR3 DNA reads TGTGCCTGGCACACCGGGCAGGGTAATAATTCACCCCTCCACTTT.

This chain links TRBV3-1 (or the pseudogene TRBV3-2) with TRBJ2-7; D remains unclear. CDR3 length equals 15 residues. The V gene lost 1 base and the J gene lost 5 bases, with 15 bases spanning the gap. Per the germline V gene, CDR1 is LGHDT and CDR2 is YNNKEL (reference sequence). The CDR3 here is CASSQVGYKLDEQYF. DNA of the CDR3: TGTGCCAGCAGCCAAGTGGGCTATAAACTTGACGAGCAGTACTTC.

This sequence joins TRBV5-6 and TRBJ1-2, with TRBD1 matching over 9 bases. The CDR3 is 15 amino acids. The trim removed 4 bases at V and 2 bases at J, leaving 6 bases unmatched. Germline CDR1 SGHDT, CDR2 YYEEEE. The chain's CDR3 is CASSHPGTGNYGYTF. As DNA, the CDR3 is TGTGCCAGCAGCCACCCCGGGACAGGGAACTATGGCTACACCTTC.

The chain links TRBV29-1 to TRBJ2-3; 14 bases map to TRBD2. The CDR3 is 16 residues long. Germline-derived CDR1 and CDR2 are SQVTM and ANQGSEA. V dropped 1 base and J dropped 5; count of bases not matched to a gene: 5. CDR3: CSVEGGLAGVGDTQYF. The CDR3 DNA reads as TGCAGCGTTGAAGGGGGACTAGCGGGAGTGGGAGATACGCAGTATTTT.

This chain links TRBV3-1 (or the pseudogene TRBV3-2) with TRBJ2-7, with 11 bases matching TRBD2. Looked up from germline, CDR1 is LGHDT and CDR2 is YNNKEL (reference sequence). CDR3 length: 18 residues. The V gene end was trimmed by 3 bases and the J gene end by 5 bases; junction bases not matched to a gene: 15. The CDR3 coding sequence is TGTGCCAGCAGCCACTTAAAAGGGTGGACTAGCGGGTCTGACGAGCAGTACTTC. Encoded protein: CASSHLKGWTSGSDEQYF.

The chain couples TRBV11-3 to TRBJ2-1, with 12 bases that match TRBD2. V lost 3 bases to trimming and J lost 5 bases; unmatched junction nucleotides: 2. The CDR3 has 15 amino acids. Germline values: CDR1 SGHNT, CDR2 YENEEA. The CDR3 sequence is CASSLRTSGNNEQFF. The DNA of the CDR3 is TGTGCCAGCAGCTTGCGGACTAGCGGGAACAATGAGCAGTTCTTC.

The rearrangement uses TRBV20-1 and TRBJ2-4; D remains unclear. Germline lookup yields CDR1 DFQATT and CDR2 SNEGSKA (reference sequence). With 3 bases removed from V and 1 base from J, the gap between germline ends came to 10 bases. This CDR3 contains 14 residues. The CDR3 region is CSASGVLAKNIQYF. The CDR3 nucleotides are TGCAGTGCTAGTGGAGTACTCGCCAAAAACATTCAGTACTTC.

The CDR3 spells CASSQEGSSYNSPLHF. CDR3 nucleotide sequence: TGTGCCAGCAGCCAAGAGGGGAGCTCCTATAATTCACCCCTCCACTTT. The rearrangement joins TRBV3-1 (or the pseudogene TRBV3-2) to TRBJ1-6, with D hard to call. V lost 0 bases to trimming and J lost 0 bases, with 6 bases between them. From germline, CDR1 is LGHDT and CDR2 YNNKEL (reference sequence). The CDR3 sequence is 16 residues long.

The chain joins TRBV2 to TRBJ2-5; 15 nucleotides line up with TRBD2. V shed 10 bases and J 4 bases; nucleotides not matched to a gene: 7. This CDR3 region has 15 residues. Germline values: CDR1 SNHLY, CDR2 FYNNEI. In nucleotides, the CDR3 is TGTGCCACCGGACTAGCGGGAGGGCCGCGAGAGACCCAGTACTTC. Translating gives CATGLAGGPRETQYF.

The chain recombines TRBV5-3 with TRBJ1-2; 7 bases line up with TRBD1. TRBV5-3 is an open reading frame, and its role is uncertain. V shed 7 bases, J shed 1 base, and the junction held 7 bases outside the gene matches. CDR3 length equals 14 residues. Here the CDR3 reads CARGWTGFNYGYTF. In DNA, the CDR3 is TGTGCCAGAGGGTGGACAGGATTTAACTATGGCTACACCTTC.

This clone has only a few counts. The junction does not match germline at one end; this may be a read error. V and J are TRBV28 and TRBJ2-4; D possibly corresponds to TRBD1 (6 bases). In germline, CDR1 is MDHEN, CDR2 SYDVKM. The CDR3 extends over 11 amino acids. CDR3 residues: CASSSGPTGHF. The CDR3 DNA sequence: TGTGCCAGCAGTTCCGGCCCCACAGGGCACTTC.

This chain connects TRBV2 to TRBJ2-7; TRBD2 might be the D (5 bases). The V end lost 8 bases, the J end lost 2 bases, and 13 bases lay between the germline ends. CDR1 and CDR2 from the germline V gene are SNHLY and FYNNEI. The CDR3 consists of 13 residues. The CDR3 is CASFRTDTYEQYF. Written as DNA, the CDR3 is TGTGCCAGCTTCCGGACTGACACCTACGAGCAGTACTTC.

J is TRBJ2-5 and V is TRBV2; 8 nucleotides line up with TRBD2. Germline V gives CDR1 SNHLY, CDR2 FYNNEI. The junction had 6 bases not matched to a gene; V was cut back by 7 bases and J by 5 bases. The length of the CDR3 is 13 residues. The CDR3 sequence is CASTREAEETQYF. CDR3 nucleotide sequence: TGTGCCAGCACGCGGGAGGCGGAGGAGACCCAGTACTTC.

The chain joins TRBV2 to TRBJ2-4, with a tentative D call TRBD2 (6 bases). CDR1 SNHLY and CDR2 FYNNEI come from the germline V gene. The CDR3 runs to 14 residues. Trimming pared 3 bases from V and 7 bases from J, leaving 13 bases between. The CDR3 is CASSDPGEVNIQYF. The CDR3 region has the DNA TGTGCCAGCAGTGATCCGGGAGAGGTGAACATTCAGTACTTC.

This chain joins TRBV10-3 and TRBJ1-2; perhaps TRBD1 as D (5 bases). V lost 0 bases and J lost 7, with 6 bases in between. The germline V gene encodes CDR1 ENHRY and CDR2 SYGVKD. This CDR3 comprises 12 residues. CDR3 bases: TGTGCCATCAGTGAGTCGGGGGGTGGCTACACCTTC. As protein: CAISESGGGYTF.

V gene TRBV10-3 combines with J gene TRBJ2-7; 7 nucleotides align to TRBD1. V lost 7 bases to trimming and J lost 4 bases; unmatched junction nucleotides: 4. Germline V gene data show CDR1 as ENHRY and CDR2 as SYGVKD. This CDR3 comprises 12 residues. The CDR3 DNA sequence: TGTGCCATCAACCAGGGGGAATACGAGCAGTACTTC. This encodes CAINQGEYEQYF.

V is TRBV2 and J is TRBJ1-2; a weak D match, TRBD1 (5 bases). CDR1 and CDR2 from the germline V gene are SNHLY and FYNNEI. With 4 bases removed from V and 2 bases from J, the gap between germline ends came to 8 bases. The CDR3 loop spans 13 amino acids. The CDR3 DNA reads TGTGCCAGCAGTGTCGACAGAAACTATGGCTACACCTTC. Translated, it gives CASSVDRNYGYTF.

The chain uses TRBV7-9 and TRBJ2-3, with 11 nucleotides matching TRBD2. Germline V gene sequence: CDR1 SEHNR, CDR2 FQNEAQ (reference sequence). V gave up 0 bases and J gave up 2 bases; unmatched junction bases: 10. The CDR3 runs 19 residues. The CDR3 loop reads CASSLASGTSGVYTDTQYF. In DNA, the CDR3 is TGTGCCAGCAGCTTAGCTTCCGGGACTAGCGGAGTATACACAGATACGCAGTATTTT.

CDR3 in amino acids: CASSILRGQSLPEQYF. In nucleotides, the CDR3 is TGTGCCAGTAGTATCCTCCGCGGCCAAAGTTTGCCCGAGCAGTACTTC. V usage is TRBV19 and J usage is TRBJ2-7; D remains ambiguous. Germline-derived CDR1 and CDR2 are LNHDA and SQIVND (reference sequence). The CDR3 runs to 16 residues. The germline V and J ends were trimmed by 3 bases and 6 bases, with 21 bases remaining between them.

The chain recombines TRBV7-2 with TRBJ2-2; D not resolved. V was pared by 2 bases and J by 7 bases, with 8 bases between. CDR3 length equals 13 residues. Germline CDR1 is SGHTA and CDR2 is FQGNSA. The CDR3 nucleotides read TGTGCCAGCAGCTTAAATGTATTCGGGGAGCTGTTTTTT. Protein sequence: CASSLNVFGELFF. Supplemented by reference TRBV7-2 and TRBJ2-2, the full variable domain reads GAGVSQSPSNKVTEKGKDVELRCDPISGHTALYWYRQSLGQGLEFLIYFQGNSAPDKSGLPSDRFSAERTGGSVSTLTIQRTQQEDSAVYLCASSLNVFGELFFGEGSRLTVL.

V usage is TRBV2 and J usage is TRBJ2-7, with no clear D. There are 13 residues in the CDR3. The V and J ends lost 10 bases and 1 base respectively, with 14 bases between them. Germline loops: CDR1 SNHLY, CDR2 FYNNEI. The CDR3 reads CATLGLRSYEQYF. CDR3 coding DNA: TGTGCCACCCTCGGTCTGCGATCCTACGAGCAGTACTTC.

The chain employs TRBV28 and TRBJ2-5; possibly TRBD2 for D (5 bases). The CDR3 extends over 14 amino acids. Trimming removed 6 bases at V and 5 bases at J, with 16 bases between. Per germline, CDR1 MDHEN and CDR2 SYDVKM. The CDR3 spells CASRRANFRETQYF. The CDR3 nucleotides are TGTGCCAGCAGGAGGGCCAACTTTAGGGAGACCCAGTACTTC.